The 24 T cell receptor beta chains listed next were all sequenced from one sample in a study of T cells in Graves' hyperthyroidism and ophthalmopathy. TCR beta CDR3 region amplification was performed from RNA transcripts. HTBI primers drove first-round RT-PCR of the TCR CDR3. TCRdb recomputed calls from the multiplex PCR reads with MiXCR, one row per CDR3 protein. The table shows about 96,000 distinct CDR3 sequences, with roughly 49% occurring only once. The sample taken for sequencing was blood. The receptors shown here come from a woman aged 40 to 49 with Graves' hyperthyroidism.

This chain's CDR3 is CASSGDPGTAETQYF. Written as DNA, the CDR3 is TGTGCCAGCAGTGGAGACCCTGGGACAGCGGAGACCCAGTACTTC. This chain connects TRBV6-6 to TRBJ2-5; 7 nucleotides line up with TRBD1. The CDR3 runs 15 residues. V dropped 5 bases and J dropped 5; count of bases not matched to a gene: 11. Germline CDR1 and CDR2: MNHNY and SVGAGI (reference sequence).

At least ten counts were recorded for this clonotype. The chain couples TRBV29-1 to TRBJ2-7, with 8 nucleotides matching TRBD1. The CDR3 contains 14 residues. The germline CDR1 and CDR2 sequences are SQVTM and ANQGSEA. After removal of 0 bases from V and 4 bases from J, the junction contained 5 bases not matched to a gene. As DNA, the CDR3 is TGCAGCGTTGAAGATCGAAGACAGGGGTACGAGCAGTACTTC. Translated, it gives CSVEDRRQGYEQYF.

V and J are TRBV7-9 and TRBJ1-4; no definite D call. V lost 5 bases to trimming and J lost 8 bases, with 12 bases between them. The CDR3 contains 13 residues. Germline-derived CDR1 and CDR2 are SEHNR and FQNEAQ (reference sequence). CDR3 sequence (DNA): TGTGCCAGCAGCCTAGACATGGAGGAAAAACTGTTTTTT. Translated: CASSLDMEEKLFF.

V and J are TRBV24-1 and TRBJ1-6, with D perhaps TRBD1 (5 bases). Trimming removed 9 bases at V and 5 bases at J, with 10 bases between. The CDR3 runs to 13 residues. Per germline, CDR1 KGHDR and CDR2 SFDVKD. The CDR3 is CATRQNDNSPLHF. The CDR3 DNA is TGTGCCACCCGACAGAATGATAATTCACCCCTCCACTTT.

A word on this clonotype: Likely a read error: the CDR3 ends without its conserved phenylalanine or tryptophan. The DNA is omitted, as the CDR3 cannot be located on it reliably, and the CDR3 follows TCRdb's listing. The chain couples TRBV20-1 to TRBJ2-5; TRBD2, the table's D call, lacks a check against the DNA. The CDR3 totals 10 residues, both ends included. In germline, CDR1 is DFQATT, CDR2 SNEGSKA (reference sequence). This CDR3 reads CSARGSTRNT.

This clonotype appeared once. This chain uses TRBV13 with TRBJ2-7; D possibly corresponds to TRBD2 (5 bases). The germline V and J ends were trimmed by 6 bases and 4 bases, with 13 bases remaining between them. Germline assignment: CDR1 PRHDT and CDR2 FYEKMQ (reference sequence). CDR3 length equals 13 residues. The CDR3 is CASSWRNKYEQYF. CDR3 DNA sequence: TGTGCCAGCAGTTGGAGGAACAAATACGAGCAGTACTTC. The full variable domain, rest sourced from reference TRBV13 and TRBJ2-7, is AAGVIQSPRHLIKEKRETATLKCYPIPRHDTVYWYQQGPGQDPQFLISFYEKMQSDKGSIPDRFSAQQFSDYHSELNMSSLELGDSALYFCASSWRNKYEQYFGPGTRLTVT.

This clonotype came up many times. The V gene is TRBV6-5, the J gene TRBJ2-3; 7 bases align to TRBD1. Trimming at V came to 10 bases and at J to 10 bases, leaving 5 bases not matched to a gene. Germline values: CDR1 MNHEY, CDR2 SVGAGI. The length of the CDR3 is 10 residues. The CDR3 nucleotides read TGTGCCACTACACAGGGGTCGCAGTATTTT. Translated: CATTQGSQYF.

This clonotype was found many times. DNA for the CDR3: TGCGCCGGACAATCAGGGCCCCAGCATTTT. This codes for CAGQSGPQHF. V gene TRBV5-1 combines with J gene TRBJ1-5; D is possibly TRBD1 (5 bases). The CDR3 has 10 amino acids. V was pared by 10 bases and J by 9 bases, with 11 bases between. The V gene's germline CDR1 is SGHRS and CDR2 YFSETQ.

This clonotype was detected many times. The rearrangement uses TRBV29-1 and TRBJ2-7, with a tentative D call TRBD1 (9 bases). The CDR3 has 15 amino acids. The germline V and J ends were trimmed by 4 bases and 2 bases, with 18 bases remaining between them. Germline CDR1 is SQVTM and CDR2 is ANQGSEA. The CDR3: CSVAGRGQGPYEQYF. The DNA of the CDR3 is TGCAGCGTTGCCGGGAGGGGACAGGGCCCCTACGAGCAGTACTTC.

This clonotype appeared many times. The chain employs TRBV7-2 and TRBJ1-5; 8 nucleotides line up with TRBD1. V was pared by 3 bases and J by 4 bases, with 5 bases of the junction left unmatched. Looked up from germline, CDR1 is SGHTA and CDR2 is FQGNSA. The CDR3 covers 15 residues. CDR3 loop: CASSLLWTGNQPQHF. The CDR3 DNA reads as TGTGCCAGCAGCTTGCTGTGGACAGGGAATCAGCCCCAGCATTTT.

This clonotype was seen ten or more times. The V gene is TRBV6-5, the J gene TRBJ1-1, with 11 nucleotides matching TRBD1. Germline lookup yields CDR1 MNHEY and CDR2 SVGAGI. V shed 4 bases, J shed 1 base, and the junction held 8 bases outside the gene matches. The CDR3 covers 17 residues. The CDR3 loop is CASSWGGTGGPNTEAFF. The CDR3 bases are TGTGCCAGCAGTTGGGGCGGGACAGGGGGACCGAACACTGAAGCTTTCTTT.

The chain carries TRBV2 and TRBJ1-4; no clear D gene. Germline V gene sequence: CDR1 SNHLY, CDR2 FYNNEI. V was shortened by 7 bases and J by 8 bases, with 23 bases between the two germline ends. The CDR3 contains 16 residues. The CDR3 DNA follows: TGTGCCAGCATCGGCCTAGCGGGCACCGGGGAGGAAAAACTGTTTTTT. It yields the protein CASIGLAGTGEEKLFF. Full variable domain (remainder filled in from reference TRBV2 and TRBJ1-4): EPEVTQTPSHQVTQMGQEVILRCVPISNHLYFYWYRQILGQKVEFLVSFYNNEISEKSEIFDDQFSVERPDGSNFTLKIRSTKLEDSAMYFCASIGLAGTGEEKLFFGSGTQLSVL.

The chain combines TRBV12-3 or TRBV12-4 with TRBJ2-5, with a tentative D call TRBD1 (6 bases). The CDR3 consists of 13 residues. The V gene lost 4 bases and the J gene lost 3 bases, with 9 bases spanning the gap. The CDR3 DNA follows: TGTGCCAGCAGTTCAGGGGCAGAAGAGACCCAGTACTTC. Its protein is CASSSGAEETQYF.

For this clonotype: One base away lies a much larger clone, so this may be a sequencing read error. This chain links TRBV4-1 with TRBJ1-1; no clear D. This CDR3 is built from 14 residues. Germline V CDR1 and CDR2: MGHRA, YSYEKL. The CDR3 DNA is TGCGCCAGCTATCTCCGGAGGGAGAACACTGACGCTTTCTTT. As protein: CASYLRRENTDAFF.

In its sample, this clonotype was seen many times. The chain recombines TRBV10-3 with TRBJ2-5; the match to TRBD2 covers 7 bases. The CDR3 is 13 residues long. V shed 10 bases and J 3 bases; nucleotides not matched to a gene: 8. CDR1 and CDR2 (germline): ENHRY, SYGVKD. The DNA of the CDR3 is TGTGCCACCCTCCAGGCGGGAGAAGAGACCCAGTACTTC. This gives the protein CATLQAGEETQYF.

The chain is built from TRBV20-1 and TRBJ2-7; 10 nucleotides align to TRBD2. The CDR3 runs 15 residues. The germline V gene has CDR1 DFQATT and CDR2 SNEGSKA (reference sequence). V shed 2 bases and J 2 bases; nucleotides not matched to a gene: 6. The CDR3 DNA is TGCAGTGCTAGACTAGCGGGAGTAAGGCCCTACGAGCAGTACTTC. Residues: CSARLAGVRPYEQYF.

This clonotype was seen repeatedly, ten times or more. The genes are TRBV5-1 and TRBJ2-7; TRBD1 or TRBD2 may be the D gene (5 bases each). The CDR3 totals 14 residues. Germline V gene sequence: CDR1 SGHRS, CDR2 YFSETQ. Deletions cut 3 bases from V and 6 bases from J, with 16 bases between. The CDR3 sequence is CASSSPPGTLEQYF. CDR3 coding DNA: TGCGCCAGCAGCTCGCCCCCAGGGACCCTCGAGCAGTACTTC.

In this sample, this clonotype turned up many times. This chain links TRBV20-1 with TRBJ2-7, with TRBD2 matching 8 bases. The germline gives CDR1 DFQATT, CDR2 SNEGSKA (reference sequence). This CDR3 comprises 14 residues. After removal of 6 bases from V and 3 bases from J, the junction contained 10 bases not matched to a gene. DNA for the CDR3: TGCAGTGCCACACGAGCGGGGGTAAGCTACGAGCAGTACTTC. It specifies CSATRAGVSYEQYF.

This clonotype has ten or more counts. The CDR3 region is CASSLARGGQGTGELFF. The CDR3 coding sequence is TGCGCCAGCAGCTTGGCACGGGGAGGACAGGGCACCGGGGAGCTGTTTTTT. The chain recombines TRBV5-1 with TRBJ2-2; 8 bases are shared with TRBD1. V was clipped by 0 bases and J by 4 bases; unmatched bases: 8. In germline, CDR1 is SGHRS, CDR2 YFSETQ. The CDR3 runs 17 residues.

The chain is built from TRBV9 and TRBJ2-7; D tentatively fits TRBD1 or TRBD2 (5 bases each). Trimming removed 1 base at V and 3 bases at J, with 14 bases between. This CDR3 region has 15 residues. Germline-derived CDR1 and CDR2 are SGDLS and YYNGEE. The CDR3 loop reads CASSVWDDGYYEQYF. The CDR3 coding sequence is TGTGCCAGCAGCGTATGGGACGACGGATACTACGAGCAGTACTTC.

This clonotype was counted many times. The chain has TRBV7-2 and TRBJ1-6; TRBD1 aligns across 10 bases. With V trimmed by 2 bases and J by 1 base, 2 bases remained unmatched. CDR3 size: 17 residues. Per the germline V gene, CDR1 is SGHTA and CDR2 is FQGNSA. The CDR3 here is CASSLLDRGSYNSPLHF. The CDR3 DNA follows: TGTGCCAGCAGCTTACTGGACAGGGGGTCCTATAATTCACCCCTCCACTTT.

Of note for this clonotype: Since no conserved phenylalanine or tryptophan closes the CDR3, a read error is the likely cause. DNA of the CDR3: TGTGCCAGCAGTTACAGGAGAGATAGCTCTGGGGCCAACGTCCTGACTCCC. This encodes CASSYRRDSSGANVLTP. The rearrangement joins TRBV6-5 to TRBJ2-6; D remains ambiguous. Between the trimmed V and J ends, which lost 2 bases and 0 bases, there was a span of 11 bases. The CDR3 consists of 17 residues. Germline CDR1 reads MNHEY; CDR2 reads SVGAGI.

The chain combines TRBV20-1 with TRBJ2-5; TRBD2 matches 15 bases. The V segment lost 1 base and the J segment 3 bases; nucleotides outside the gene matches: 3. This CDR3 region has 16 residues. Germline V gives CDR1 DFQATT, CDR2 SNEGSKA (reference sequence). CDR3 amino acids: CSARGGLAGGKETQYF. CDR3 DNA: TGCAGTGCTAGAGGGGGACTAGCGGGAGGAAAAGAGACCCAGTACTTC.

On this clonotype: A much larger clone differs by one base, so this may be a read error. The V call is TRBV7-4, the J call TRBJ2-7; 9 bases map to TRBD1. The CDR3 sequence is 15 residues long. The V and J ends lost 8 bases and 1 base, in that order; junction bases with no gene match: 9. Germline CDR1 SGHVT, CDR2 SQSDAQ. The CDR3 sequence is CASPQSGTGSYEQYF. The CDR3 DNA follows: TGTGCCAGCCCACAGTCCGGGACAGGGTCCTACGAGCAGTACTTC.